A selection of T cell receptor beta chains follows, all from one sample in a study of identifying expanded T cells in peripheral blood. Assay used: immunoSEQ multiplex PCR; TCRdb lists only in-frame clones, some missing. The top ten hold roughly 4.4% of the sample, which has about 86,000 clones, 85% seen once. The specimen sequenced was blood. The receptors originated from a person between 18 and 70 years old in good health. Both conserved end residues are part of each CDR3. D genes are given only for firm matches. The listing skips clone size in some rows; elsewhere it reads once, few, many or a size class.

NA,TRBV30,NA,TRBJ2-1,CAWSGGRGYEQFF,TGTGCCTGGAGCGGGGGTAGAGGGTATGAGCAGTTCTTC
few,TRBV7-9,TRBD2,TRBJ2-2,CASSSFSGQAGELFF,TGTGCCAGCAGCTCGTTTAGCGGGCAGGCCGGGGAGCTGTTTTTT
NA,TRBV9,TRBD1,TRBJ2-7,CASSTGQGYEQYF,TGTGCCAGCAGCACAGGACAGGGGTACGAGCAGTACTTC
NA,TRBV5-1,TRBD2,TRBJ2-5,CASLRSGTSGGETQYF,TGCGCCAGCCTTAGATCCGGGACTAGCGGGGGAGAGACCCAGTACTTC
NA,TRBV5-1,TRBD2,TRBJ2-7,CASSLAGGPYEQYF,TGCGCCAGCAGCTTAGCGGGGGGTCCCTACGAGCAGTACTTC
once,TRBV5-1,NA,TRBJ2-1,CASSTDPGSNEQFF,TGCGCCAGCAGCACGGACCCCGGGAGCAATGAGCAGTTCTTC
NA,TRBV19,NA,TRBJ2-1,CASSIVEGYNEQFF,TGTGCCAGTAGTATAGTAGAGGGCTACAATGAGCAGTTCTTC
NA,TRBV7-6,TRBD2,TRBJ2-2,CASSPATSGGAGGELFF,TGTGCCAGCAGCCCTGCTACTAGCGGGGGGGCCGGCGGGGAGCTGTTTTTT
NA,TRBV18,NA,TRBJ1-3,CASSPGVSSGNTIYF,TGTGCCAGCTCACCAGGTGTCTCCTCTGGAAACACCATATATTTT
NA,TRBV20-1,TRBD1,TRBJ1-1,CGGTVNTEAFF,TGCGGGGGGACAGTAAACACTGAAGCTTTCTTT
NA,TRBV5-1,NA,TRBJ1-5,CASSRVGGRDQPQHF,TGCGCCAGCAGCCGCGTAGGGGGGAGAGATCAGCCCCAGCATTTT
NA,TRBV11-2,TRBD2,TRBJ2-7,CASSRGDEQYF,TGTGCCAGCAGCCGGGGGGACGAGCAGTACTTC
NA,TRBV18,NA,TRBJ1-1,CASSPVGNTEAFF,TGTGCCAGCTCACCCGTAGGGAACACTGAAGCTTTCTTT
NA,TRBV7-9,NA,TRBJ1-2,CASSPVTSDYGYTF,TGTGCCAGCAGCCCCGTGACAAGCGATTATGGCTACACCTTC
NA,TRBV19,NA,TRBJ1-5,CASSMRDQPQHF,TGTGCCAGTAGTATGAGGGATCAGCCCCAGCATTTT
NA,TRBV6-5,NA,TRBJ1-1,CASSYSVQDFNTEAFF,TGTGCCAGCAGTTACTCAGTCCAAGACTTCAACACTGAAGCTTTCTTT
NA,TRBV11-2,TRBD1,TRBJ2-1,CASSPGQGPSFSSYNEQFF,TGTGCCAGCAGCCCCGGACAGGGGCCATCCTTCAGCTCCTACAATGAGCAGTTCTTC
NA,TRBV30,NA,TRBJ2-7,CAWEDFGESYEQYF,TGTGCCTGGGAGGATTTCGGGGAGAGCTACGAGCAGTACTTC
NA,TRBV7-6,NA,TRBJ2-7,CASSLSTGPGYEQYF,TGTGCCAGCAGCTTATCGACAGGACCGGGCTACGAGCAGTACTTC
NA,TRBV9,NA,TRBJ1-1,CASSVGQGTTEAFF,TGTGCCAGCAGCGTAGGTCAGGGTACGACTGAAGCTTTCTTT